The T cell receptor beta chain described here comes from a study of metastatic and nonmetastatic thyroid tumors (dated by TCRdb to the early 2020s). With respect to the entire study: Repertoires were compared across peripheral blood and tumor or nodule tissue samples from malignant and benign thyroid patients.

Overall study results and their limits: In both blood and tumor samples, malignant tumors were reported to have significantly higher TCR beta diversity than benign nodules.

This clone has more than one count but fewer than ten. Its cognate antigen has yet to be identified. Base quality data are lacking; no much larger clone is found one base away. Reading the germline V gene gives CDR1 SNHLY and CDR2 FYNNEI. Spanning cysteine to phenylalanine, the CDR3 consists of 12 amino acids. Here the CDR3 DNA is all that survives: 36 bases in frame from base 1. The germline ends are 5 bases apart after V is trimmed by 2 bases and J by 3 bases. Library creation used PCR. Sequencing was performed on an Illumina HiSeq 4000. High-throughput sequencing was used to profile the TCR beta-chain CDR3 region of each patient. The paper's processing steps were these. A classifier to discriminate distant-metastatic papillary thyroid cancer patients was built from CDR3 differences across clinicopathological groups. Repertoire diversity was assessed with the Shannon index, and tumor-blood repertoire similarity with the Morisita-Horn index. Through fastp at Q25 and MiXCR, TCRdb rebuilt clones from the public reads, retaining in-frame beta chains. Clone size and V and J calls follow TCRdb, not the original study. The sample table lists more than 10,000 clones, roughly a quarter of them with a count of one. The ten largest clones represent 15% to 20% of the sample.

No treatment had been received by any patient before thyroid surgery. Using T-cell receptor beta sequencing, the researchers looked back retrospectively at clinical samples from patients, gathered between about 2012 and 2019. This sequence was found in a female donor with papillary thyroid cancer or a benign thyroid nodule (not recorded which). Some clones in this sample may be carry-over from other donors' samples. Sequenced: tumor tissue. The rearranged chain carries TRBV2 and TRBJ2-7; the D segment could be TRBD2, given 5 matching bases. Here is the DNA: TGTGCCAGCAGTGAACGGGGCTACGAGCAGTACTTC. Its protein is CASSERGYEQYF.